Shown below are 9 T cell receptor beta chains from a single sample sequenced in a study of cytomegalovirus exposure and HLA in healthy donors (dated by TCRdb to about 2017). Library preparation was by the immunoSEQ multiplex PCR assay. A mixture of 60 forward primers for TCR Vbeta segments and 13 reverse primers for TCR Jbeta segments was used in the multiplex PCR. As stored in TCRdb, this immuneACCESS dataset retains in-frame rearrangements with V and J assigned. A fraction of the clones does not appear; measured against another copy, unresolved V genes explain less than half of the discrepancy, and the remainder lacks a known reason. For this sample the table gives 110,000 to 150,000 clones, of which 79% were detected only once. The ten largest clonotypes hold approximately 3% of the sample. The sequenced material came from PBMCs. The source is a female donor in good health and CMV-seronegative.

V is TRBV5-1 and J is TRBJ1-1, with D perhaps matching TRBD1 (5 bases). CDR3 length: 16 amino acids. Germline V gives CDR1 SGHRS, CDR2 YFSETQ. Trimming pared 4 bases from V and 5 bases from J, leaving 21 bases between. Written as DNA, the CDR3 is TGCGCCAGCAGCCCTCCGGTGGGGGGGGGAAGGACTGAAGCTTTCTTT. It specifies CASSPPVGGGRTEAFF.

This clone turned up a few times. V is TRBV14 and J is TRBJ2-1, with D hard to call. The CDR3 extends over 15 amino acids. V was pared by 3 bases and J by 2 bases, with 11 bases between. Germline V gene lookup returns CDR1 SGHDN and CDR2 FVKESK. CDR3 sequence reads: CASSHPNEAYNEQFF. DNA for the CDR3: TGTGCCAGCAGCCACCCTAACGAAGCCTACAATGAGCAGTTCTTC. Looking up the rest from reference TRBV14 and TRBJ2-1 gives the full variable domain: EAGVTQFPSHSVIEKGQTVTLRCDPISGHDNLYWYRRVMGKEIKFLLHFVKESKQDESGMPNNRFLAERTGGTYSTLKVQPAELEDSGVYFCASSHPNEAYNEQFFGPGTRLTVL.

V is TRBV7-2 and J is TRBJ2-1; 9 nucleotides agree with TRBD2. CDR3 length: 17 amino acids. The germline CDR1 and CDR2 sequences are SGHTA and FQGNSA. Trimming removed 2 bases from V and 0 bases from J; junction bases left unmatched: 5. The CDR3 reads CASSLMSSGASYNEQFF. Here the CDR3 DNA reads TGTGCCAGCAGCTTAATGTCTAGCGGGGCCTCCTACAATGAGCAGTTCTTC.

This chain joins TRBV7-2 and TRBJ2-3, with unresolved D. V shed 4 bases and J shed 2 bases, with 4 bases lying between them. Per germline, CDR1 SGHTA and CDR2 FQGNSA. There are 12 residues in the CDR3. DNA for the CDR3: TGTGCCAGCAGCTCCTCCACAGATACGCAGTATTTT. Translation: CASSSSTDTQYF.

This clone was counted only a few times. The rearrangement uses TRBV27 and TRBJ2-1, with 9 bases matching TRBD1. The trim removed 5 bases at V and 8 bases at J, leaving 13 bases unmatched. Germline V gene lookup returns CDR1 MNHEY and CDR2 SMNVEV (reference sequence). The CDR3 runs 16 residues. CDR3 DNA: TGTGCCAGCAGTCAACCAAGGACAGGGGTTACGGATGAGCAGTTCTTC. Residues: CASSQPRTGVTDEQFF.

The J gene is TRBJ1-2, the V gene TRBV2; 7 bases fit TRBD1. Germline V lookup: CDR1 SNHLY, CDR2 FYNNEI. The ends lost 7 bases at V and 4 bases at J; junction bases unmatched: 18. The length of the CDR3 is 17 residues. CDR3 in DNA: TGTGCCAGCACCTCCCGGGACAGTGGTGCCAGGGTCTATGGCTACACCTTC. Encoded protein: CASTSRDSGARVYGYTF. Filled out from reference TRBV2 and TRBJ1-2, the complete variable domain reads EPEVTQTPSHQVTQMGQEVILRCVPISNHLYFYWYRQILGQKVEFLVSFYNNEISEKSEIFDDQFSVERPDGSNFTLKIRSTKLEDSAMYFCASTSRDSGARVYGYTFGSGTRLTVV.

The chain carries TRBV7-8 and TRBJ2-3; 9 bases match TRBD2. Trimming at V came to 8 bases and at J to 2 bases, leaving 8 bases not matched to a gene. The CDR3 runs 15 residues. Germline assignment: CDR1 SGHVS and CDR2 FQNEAQ. In DNA form, the CDR3 reads TGTGCCAGCGGGGAGACTAGCGGTCTCACAGATACGCAGTATTTT. It codes for CASGETSGLTDTQYF.

The rearrangement links TRBV7-6 to TRBJ2-7; 12 nucleotides line up with TRBD1. Germline CDR1 and CDR2: SGHVS and FNYEAQ. The CDR3 has 14 residues. The trim removed 4 bases at V and 6 bases at J, leaving 4 bases unmatched. CDR3 in amino acids: CASSWDRGQREQYF. CDR3 in DNA: TGTGCCAGCAGCTGGGACAGGGGGCAGCGCGAGCAGTACTTC.

CDR3 residues: CSVGDWAGGVNEQFF. The DNA for the CDR3 is TGCAGCGTTGGAGATTGGGCGGGGGGAGTCAATGAGCAGTTCTTC. The chain has TRBV29-1 and TRBJ2-1; TRBD2 agrees at 8 bases. The V gene end was trimmed by 4 bases and the J gene end by 6 bases; junction bases not matched to a gene: 11. The CDR3 runs to 15 residues. Looked up from germline, CDR1 is SQVTM and CDR2 is ANQGSEA.